This T cell receptor (beta chain) was retrieved from a study of T cells in Graves' hyperthyroidism and ophthalmopathy. Amplification of TCR beta CDR3 regions used RNA as the template. First-round RT-PCR targeting the TCR CDR3 was performed with the HTBI primer set. From the multiplex PCR reads, TCRdb called clonotypes with MiXCR, one entry per CDR3 protein. In the table there are hundreds of thousands of distinct CDR3 sequences, 15% to 20% of which are singletons. The CDR3 has 15 amino acids. V shed 5 bases and J 8 bases; nucleotides not matched to a gene: 14. The germline gives CDR1 SGHTA, CDR2 FQGNSA. Diagnoses rested on clinical symptoms, serum thyroxine and TRAb, thyroid ultrasound and orbital computed tomography. This clonotype was seen at least ten times. The antigen remains undetermined. General study points: Blood held most thyroid clonotypes expanded above 0.001 frequency.

Sequencing was carried out using blood. The V call is TRBV7-2, the J call TRBJ1-2, with 7 bases identical to TRBD1. This TCR was recovered from a man aged 40-49 years with Graves' ophthalmopathy. The CDR3 sequence: CASSPRDRVRLGYTF. The CDR3 DNA reads TGTGCCAGCAGCCCCAGGGACAGAGTGCGGCTCGGCTACACCTTC. Full variable domain (missing parts from reference TRBV7-2 and TRBJ1-2): GAGVSQSPSNKVTEKGKDVELRCDPISGHTALYWYRQSLGQGLEFLIYFQGNSAPDKSGLPSDRFSAERTGGSVSTLTIQRTQQEDSAVYLCASSPRDRVRLGYTFGSGTRLTVV.